The 28 T cell receptor beta chains listed next were all sequenced from one sample in a study of blood T cell repertoires in COVID-19. Libraries were prepared by immunoSEQ multiplex PCR; TCRdb keeps only in-frame clonotypes and omits some of them. The repertoire holds some 100,000 clones, with roughly 87% as singletons. Input material: peripheral blood. Receptor source: a woman of 80 years or more with active COVID-19.

The genes are TRBV7-9 and TRBJ2-6; no clear D. V was trimmed by 1 base and J by 0 bases, leaving 7 bases between them. Germline lookup yields CDR1 SEHNR and CDR2 FQNEAQ (reference sequence). The CDR3 has 16 residues. The CDR3 DNA sequence: TGTGCCAGCAGCTTAGTTTCGGGCTCTGGGGCCAACGTCCTGACTTTC. Encoded protein: CASSLVSGSGANVLTF.

The chain recombines TRBV7-8 with TRBJ2-7; maybe TRBD1 (6 bases). The CDR3 length is 15 residues. Per germline, CDR1 SGHVS and CDR2 FQNEAQ. Trimming shortened V by 4 bases and J by 2 bases, and 15 bases separated the two germline ends. The CDR3 nucleotides read TGTGCCAGCAGCTCCAGGGGTGAGGGAACCTACGAGCAGTACTTC. Encoded protein: CASSSRGEGTYEQYF.

This sequence joins TRBV6-5 and TRBJ2-7, with a weak D call TRBD2 (5 bases). Germline assignment: CDR1 MNHEY and CDR2 SVGAGI. This CDR3 contains 14 residues. Trimming shortened V by 4 bases and J by 0 bases, and 10 bases separated the two germline ends. CDR3 coding DNA: TGTGCCAGCAGTTTAGGTGGGAGCTCCTACGAGCAGTACTTC. Translation gives CASSLGGSSYEQYF.

The chain employs TRBV6-2 or TRBV6-3 and TRBJ2-1; perhaps TRBD2 as D (5 bases). CDR3 length: 13 amino acids. Trimming took off 6 bases at V and 9 bases at J, with 15 bases between the two ends. Germline lookup yields CDR1 MNHEY and CDR2 SVGEGT. CDR3 nucleotides: TGTGCCAGCAGCCGACTAAGATCCAGTGAGCAGTTCTTC. This encodes CASSRLRSSEQFF.

With respect to this clone: The sample contains more than one DNA sequence encoding this CDR3. The gene calls are TRBV18 and TRBJ2-5, with TRBD2 identical over 10 bases. The CDR3 loop spans 14 amino acids. After removal of 6 bases from V and 5 bases from J, the junction contained 6 bases not matched to a gene. CDR1 KGHSH and CDR2 LQKENI come from the germline V gene. CDR3 DNA sequence: TGTGCCAGCTCCCCTAGCGGGAGAGGGGAGACCCAGTACTTC. It encodes CASSPSGRGETQYF. Complete variable domain (other parts from reference TRBV18 and TRBJ2-5): NAGVMQNPRHLVRRRGQEARLRCSPMKGHSHVYWYRQLPEEGLKFMVYLQKENIIDESGMPKERFSAEFPKEGPSILRIQQVVRGDSAAYFCASSPSGRGETQYFGPGTRLLVL.

The rearrangement uses TRBV13 and TRBJ1-1, with 7 bases fitting TRBD1. CDR1 PRHDT and CDR2 FYEKMQ come from the germline V gene (reference sequence). The CDR3 runs 13 residues. J lost 11 bases, V lost 5 bases, and 11 bases had no gene match. CDR3 nucleotides: TGTGCCAGCAGCCAACCCTTAGGGGGCTTGGCTTTCTTT. This translates into CASSQPLGGLAFF.

The gene calls are TRBV7-2 and TRBJ2-1; 10 bases match TRBD2. The V and J ends lost 5 bases and 9 bases, in that order; junction bases with no gene match: 4. The CDR3 sequence is 13 residues long. Per germline, CDR1 SGHTA and CDR2 FQGNSA. The CDR3 DNA follows: TGTGCCAGCAGCCCCCTAGCGGGAGTTGAGCAGTTCTTC. This gives the protein CASSPLAGVEQFF. Combining the CDR3 with reference TRBV7-2 and TRBJ2-1 gives the whole variable domain GAGVSQSPSNKVTEKGKDVELRCDPISGHTALYWYRQSLGQGLEFLIYFQGNSAPDKSGLPSDRFSAERTGGSVSTLTIQRTQQEDSAVYLCASSPLAGVEQFFGPGTRLTVL.

The genes are TRBV24-1 and TRBJ2-1; 8 bases are a match to TRBD2. Unmatched junction bases numbered 3, after V lost 2 bases and J lost 7 bases. This CDR3 is 14 amino acids long. CDR1 and CDR2 from the germline V gene are KGHDR and SFDVKD. The CDR3 DNA follows: TGTGCCACCAGTGATTACGGGACTAGGAATGAGCAGTTCTTC. Protein product: CATSDYGTRNEQFF.

This sequence joins TRBV19 and TRBJ1-5, with TRBD1 as a possible D gene (5 bases). CDR1 and CDR2 from the germline V gene are LNHDA and SQIVND (reference sequence). The CDR3 length is 14 residues. V was trimmed by 9 bases and J by 3 bases, leaving 15 bases between them. Here the CDR3 DNA reads TGTGCCAGCGCCGGTCGGGGGACCAATCAGCCCCAGCATTTT. The encoded protein is CASAGRGTNQPQHF.

The chain recombines TRBV15 with TRBJ2-3, with D maybe TRBD2 (6 bases). This CDR3 contains 15 residues. V lost 1 base and J lost 5, with 13 bases in between. Looked up from germline, CDR1 is LNHNV and CDR2 is YYDKDF (reference sequence). The CDR3 DNA follows: TGTGCCACCAGCAGAGCGGGAGATTTTGTAGATACGCAGTATTTT. Protein product: CATSRAGDFVDTQYF.

This clone was detected once. The gene calls are TRBV11-2 and TRBJ2-1; tentatively, D is TRBD2 (5 bases). The germline V and J ends were trimmed by 2 bases and 4 bases, with 12 bases remaining between them. CDR3 length: 15 residues. The germline CDR1 and CDR2 sequences are SGHAT and FQNNGV. The DNA for the CDR3 is TGTGCCAGCAGCTTACGGGGAGACTCGTACAATGAGCAGTTCTTC. Amino acid sequence: CASSLRGDSYNEQFF.

The chain is built from TRBV27 and TRBJ2-5, with D unclear. The CDR3 consists of 11 residues. CDR1 MNHEY and CDR2 SMNVEV come from the germline V gene (reference sequence). Deletions cut 5 bases from V and 1 base from J, with 2 bases between. The CDR3 bases are TGTGCCAGCAGTCTCCAAGAGACCCAGTACTTC. Translated: CASSLQETQYF.

The V and J genes are TRBV11-3 and TRBJ2-3; 13 positions match TRBD2. Trimming cost V 3 bases and J 6 bases; bases outside gene matches: 6. Germline V lookup: CDR1 SGHNT, CDR2 YENEEA. The CDR3 is 16 amino acids. CDR3 protein: CASSFGRTSGSDTQYF. The CDR3 DNA sequence: TGTGCCAGCAGCTTTGGTCGGACTAGCGGGAGTGATACGCAGTATTTT.

The chain couples TRBV7-2 to TRBJ2-5, with 7 bases matching TRBD2. Per germline, CDR1 SGHTA and CDR2 FQGNSA. V was clipped by 2 bases and J by 4 bases; unmatched bases: 10. CDR3 length equals 16 residues. The CDR3 is CASSLKAGEGGETQYF. The CDR3 DNA sequence: TGTGCCAGCAGCTTAAAGGCCGGGGAGGGCGGAGAGACCCAGTACTTC.

The chain recombines TRBV9 with TRBJ2-7, with D tentatively TRBD2 (6 bases). Germline lookup yields CDR1 SGDLS and CDR2 YYNGEE. The CDR3 has 15 residues. The V and J ends lost 2 bases and 7 bases respectively, with 19 bases between them. The CDR3 DNA sequence: TGTGCCAGCAGCGTGGGGACTGAATGGAGGTGGGAGCAGTACTTC. Protein product: CASSVGTEWRWEQYF.

This chain joins TRBV3-1 (or the pseudogene TRBV3-2) and TRBJ2-3; D is perhaps TRBD2 (5 bases). CDR3 length equals 12 residues. V was pared by 4 bases and J by 7 bases, with 9 bases between. Germline values: CDR1 LGHDT, CDR2 YNNKEL (reference sequence). The DNA for the CDR3 is TGTGCCAGCAGCCCCTTCGGGAATACGCAGTATTTT. Translating it yields CASSPFGNTQYF.

CDR3 region: CASNYILAGGLTDTQYF. In nucleotides, the CDR3 is TGCGCCAGCAACTATATTCTGGCGGGAGGGCTCACAGATACGCAGTATTTT. The rearrangement links TRBV5-1 to TRBJ2-3; 9 nucleotides match TRBD2. V was pared by 6 bases and J by 2 bases, with 13 bases of the junction left unmatched. The CDR3 is 17 residues long. Germline values: CDR1 SGHRS, CDR2 YFSETQ.

This clone was seen once. The chain recombines TRBV11-2 with TRBJ2-3, with D unresolved. Germline lookup yields CDR1 SGHAT and CDR2 FQNNGV. Trimming stripped 1 base from V and 5 bases from J, with 10 bases between. The CDR3 has 14 residues. CDR3 in amino acids: CASSLVEARDTQYF. CDR3 nucleotides: TGTGCCAGCAGCTTAGTAGAGGCCCGAGATACGCAGTATTTT. The full variable domain, rest sourced from reference TRBV11-2 and TRBJ2-3, is EAGVAQSPRYKIIEKRQSVAFWCNPISGHATLYWYQQILGQGPKLLIQFQNNGVVDDSQLPKDRFSAERLKGVDSTLKIQPAKLEDSAVYLCASSLVEARDTQYFGPGTRLTVL.

J is TRBJ2-2 and V is TRBV3-1 (or the pseudogene TRBV3-2); possibly TRBD2 for D (5 bases). The germline gives CDR1 LGHDT, CDR2 YNNKEL (reference sequence). This CDR3 contains 15 residues. The V gene lost 5 bases and the J gene lost 1 base, with 11 bases spanning the gap. The CDR3 DNA reads TGTGCCAGCAGCAACCCCCGGGAGAACACCGGGGAGCTGTTTTTT. It is translated as CASSNPRENTGELFF.

V and J are TRBV6-4 and TRBJ2-2; D not resolved. Trimming left V 6 bases short and J 1 base short, with 9 bases between. Germline V CDR1 and CDR2: MRHNA, SNTAGT. This CDR3 comprises 14 residues. CDR3 sequence (DNA): TGTGCCAGCAGCAGCGTCTTGAACACCGGGGAGCTGTTTTTT. It encodes CASSSVLNTGELFF.

The V and J genes are TRBV15 and TRBJ2-7, with D possibly matching TRBD2 (5 bases). V was clipped by 0 bases and J by 3 bases, with 15 bases between them. Germline-derived CDR1 and CDR2 are LNHNV and YYDKDF (reference sequence). The CDR3 consists of 16 residues. CDR3 bases: TGTGCCACCAGCAGAGATGCCGGACTCCCAATCTACGAGCAGTACTTC. It encodes CATSRDAGLPIYEQYF.

V usage is TRBV5-1 and J usage is TRBJ2-7; 9 positions match TRBD1. Trimming at V came to 2 bases and at J to 2 bases, leaving 5 bases not matched to a gene. Per the germline V gene, CDR1 is SGHRS and CDR2 is YFSETQ. The CDR3 is 15 residues long. CDR3: CASSFLRQGAYEQYF. The CDR3 DNA reads as TGCGCCAGCAGCTTTCTCAGACAGGGGGCCTACGAGCAGTACTTC. The variable domain in full, completed from reference TRBV5-1 and TRBJ2-7, reads KAGVTQTPRYLIKTRGQQVTLSCSPISGHRSVSWYQQTPGQGLQFLFEYFSETQRNKGNFPGRFSGRQFSNSRSEMNVSTLELGDSALYLCASSFLRQGAYEQYFGPGTRLTVT.

The V and J genes are TRBV19 and TRBJ2-1; 9 bases align to TRBD2. The CDR3 runs to 16 residues. Per the germline V gene, CDR1 is LNHDA and CDR2 is SQIVND (reference sequence). The trim removed 7 bases at V and 1 base at J, leaving 8 bases unmatched. The CDR3 reads CASTPAGGRSYNEQFF. The DNA of the CDR3 is TGTGCCAGTACCCCAGCGGGAGGTCGGTCCTACAATGAGCAGTTCTTC.

The count of this clone is one. V and J are TRBV19 and TRBJ2-2, with D possibly being TRBD2 (5 bases). This CDR3 has 14 amino acids. Looked up from germline, CDR1 is LNHDA and CDR2 is SQIVND (reference sequence). The V and J ends lost 7 bases and 6 bases respectively, with 15 bases between them. The CDR3 DNA sequence: TGTGCCAGTAACACTCTCGGGGTTGCCGGGGAGCTGTTTTTT. It yields the protein CASNTLGVAGELFF.

This clone came up once. V is TRBV7-6 and J is TRBJ2-7, with TRBD2 identical over 10 bases. This CDR3 comprises 17 residues. J gave up 5 bases and V 5 bases, and 15 bases lay outside the gene matches. CDR1 and CDR2 from the germline V gene are SGHVS and FNYEAQ. The CDR3, as DNA: TGTGCCAGCAGCCTAACTAGCGGGAATTACATAGTCCACGAGCAGTACTTC. Translating it yields CASSLTSGNYIVHEQYF.

J is TRBJ2-7 and V is TRBV6-2 or TRBV6-3; TRBD1 might be the D (6 bases). From germline, CDR1 is MNHEY and CDR2 SVGEGT. V was cut by 5 bases and J by 4 bases, with 18 bases left in between. The CDR3 is made up of 15 amino acids. CDR3 residues: CASSKQGPWDYEQYF. The CDR3 region has the DNA TGTGCCAGCAGTAAACAGGGACCCTGGGATTACGAGCAGTACTTC.

This clone came up a few times. The V call is TRBV2, the J call TRBJ1-2; D perhaps matches TRBD1 (6 bases). The CDR3 has 16 residues. The V and J ends lost 7 bases and 4 bases respectively, with 22 bases between them. From germline, CDR1 is SNHLY and CDR2 FYNNEI. CDR3 sequence reads: CASTFGRQAGVYGYTF. In DNA form, the CDR3 reads TGTGCCAGCACATTCGGACGACAGGCCGGAGTCTATGGCTACACCTTC. Complete variable domain (other parts from reference TRBV2 and TRBJ1-2): EPEVTQTPSHQVTQMGQEVILRCVPISNHLYFYWYRQILGQKVEFLVSFYNNEISEKSEIFDDQFSVERPDGSNFTLKIRSTKLEDSAMYFCASTFGRQAGVYGYTFGSGTRLTVV.

V gene TRBV28 combines with J gene TRBJ1-2, with TRBD1 identical over 11 bases. Germline V gives CDR1 MDHEN, CDR2 SYDVKM. The CDR3 is 15 amino acids. V dropped 6 bases and J dropped 4; count of bases not matched to a gene: 7. The chain's CDR3 is CASSPRDRGGYGYTF. CDR3 bases: TGTGCCAGCAGCCCCCGGGACAGGGGGGGCTATGGCTACACCTTC.